The 10 T cell receptor beta chains below all came from one sample that was sequenced in a study of OX40 agonist ivuxolimab in advanced cancers. The protocol was immunoSEQ multiplex PCR, while the TCRdb copy is restricted to in-frame clones and leaves out a portion. Among around 65,000 clones listed, 80% to 95% were seen once. This specimen consisted of CD4+ or CD8+ T cells sorted from blood, obtained in a trial of the OX40 agonist ivuxolimab. The receptors shown here come from an adult with an advanced solid tumor such as melanoma, head and neck, liver or kidney cancer.

In its sample, this clone was seen once. V and J are TRBV27 and TRBJ2-1, with TRBD2 matching over 7 bases. The CDR3 contains 13 residues. J was trimmed by 4 bases and V by 7 bases; bases with no gene match: 4. In germline, CDR1 is MNHEY, CDR2 SMNVEV (reference sequence). The CDR3 DNA is TGTGCCAGCAAGGCTAGCGGTTACAATGAGCAGTTCTTC. Protein: CASKASGYNEQFF.

The rearrangement links TRBV9 to TRBJ2-2; tentative D call: TRBD1 (5 bases). This CDR3 is built from 15 residues. The V and J ends lost 4 bases and 7 bases respectively, with 17 bases between them. Per the germline V gene, CDR1 is SGDLS and CDR2 is YYNGEE. The CDR3 reads CASSPTGYPVGELFF. CDR3 nucleotides: TGTGCCAGCAGCCCAACAGGTTACCCAGTCGGGGAGCTGTTTTTT.

This chain connects TRBV18 to TRBJ2-1, with 11 bases matching TRBD2. Germline values: CDR1 KGHSH, CDR2 LQKENI. V gave up 0 bases and J gave up 2 bases; unmatched junction bases: 6. The CDR3 is 18 residues long. The CDR3 region is CASSPPVVAGGPYNEQFF. The CDR3 DNA follows: TGTGCCAGCTCACCACCCGTAGTAGCGGGAGGGCCCTACAATGAGCAGTTCTTC.

The rearrangement uses TRBV5-4 and TRBJ2-1, with 9 bases aligning to TRBD2. The CDR3 consists of 16 residues. Germline CDR1 is SGHNT and CDR2 is YYREEE (reference sequence). The V gene end was trimmed by 4 bases and the J gene end by 5 bases; junction bases not matched to a gene: 10. The CDR3 is CASSPGLAWLHNEQFF. CDR3 nucleotides: TGTGCCAGCAGCCCGGGACTAGCCTGGCTACACAATGAGCAGTTCTTC.

This clone was seen only a few times. The CDR3, as DNA: TGTGCCAGCAGTGAGCACAGCAATCAGCCCCAGCATTTT. Translated, it gives CASSEHSNQPQHF. The chain combines TRBV6-1 with TRBJ1-5; D gene ambiguous. The CDR3 has 13 residues. Germline-derived CDR1 and CDR2 are MNHNS and SASEGT. The V end lost 3 bases, the J end lost 1 base, and 4 bases lay between the germline ends.

The chain employs TRBV7-3 and TRBJ2-5, with D tentatively TRBD1 (7 bases). There are 14 residues in the CDR3. Germline V gives CDR1 SGHTA, CDR2 FQGTGA. V was clipped by 6 bases and J by 1 base, with 12 bases between them. The CDR3 DNA is TGTGCCAGCAGTCAGGGGGGCGTCCAAGAGACCCAGTACTTC. As protein: CASSQGGVQETQYF.

The chain joins TRBV5-4 to TRBJ2-7; 9 nucleotides agree with TRBD1. In germline, CDR1 is SGHNT, CDR2 YYREEE (reference sequence). CDR3 length: 13 amino acids. The V gene end was trimmed by 4 bases and the J gene end by 3 bases; junction bases not matched to a gene: 2. CDR3 loop: CASSGTGNYEQYF. CDR3 in DNA: TGTGCCAGCAGCGGGACAGGGAACTACGAGCAGTACTTC.

The chain combines TRBV19 with TRBJ2-3; 11 nucleotides line up with TRBD2. Germline-derived CDR1 and CDR2 are LNHDA and SQIVND (reference sequence). V trimming: 4 bases; J trimming: 3 bases; junction bases outside the gene matches: 6. The CDR3 is 16 residues long. CDR3 residues: CASSTTSGRATDTQYF. DNA of the CDR3: TGTGCCAGTAGTACAACTAGCGGGAGAGCAACAGATACGCAGTATTTT.

V gene TRBV12-5 combines with J gene TRBJ2-7; D gene unclear. Trimming pared 5 bases from V and 3 bases from J, leaving 2 bases between. Per the germline V gene, CDR1 is LGHNT and CDR2 is FRNRAP. This CDR3 has 10 residues. This CDR3 reads CASGHYEQYF. The CDR3 DNA reads TGTGCTAGTGGTCACTACGAGCAGTACTTC.

The gene calls are TRBV10-3 and TRBJ2-1, with 12 positions matching TRBD2. Germline values: CDR1 ENHRY, CDR2 SYGVKD. The CDR3 has 17 amino acids. Trimming removed 1 base from V and 7 bases from J; junction bases left unmatched: 8. In nucleotides, the CDR3 is TGTGCCATCAGTGAGTTGGCTAGCGGGAGGGCCCTGAATGAGCAGTTCTTC. It translates to CAISELASGRALNEQFF.